Following are 18 T cell receptor beta chains from one sample sequenced in a study of molecular identifiers for immune sequencing clone quantification. Via MiXCR, TCRdb re-called the PCR reads, giving one row per CDR3 protein. The sample gives about 630,000 distinct CDR3 sequences, 25% of which show up once; about 0.8% is in the top ten. Sequencing input: naive CD8+ T cells from blood, with Jurkat cell RNA spiked in. The subset: FACS-sorted CD8+CD4-CCR7+CD45RA+ naive T cells. All receptors come from a human donor in good health. Some libraries in this study had Jurkat cell RNA spiked in.

This clonotype was picked up a small number of times. The chain joins TRBV27 to TRBJ2-5, with TRBD1 matching 8 bases. Germline CDR1 is MNHEY and CDR2 is SMNVEV (reference sequence). The CDR3 totals 16 residues. Trimming removed 2 bases from V and 2 bases from J; junction bases left unmatched: 7. CDR3 region: CASSLAIGTGQETQYF. DNA of the CDR3: TGTGCCAGCAGTTTAGCCATTGGGACAGGTCAAGAGACCCAGTACTTC.

This clonotype was recorded a few times. V and J are TRBV19 and TRBJ1-6; 10 bases are shared with TRBD1. CDR1 LNHDA and CDR2 SQIVND come from the germline V gene (reference sequence). CDR3 length equals 12 residues. CDR3 protein: CASGTGASPLHF. In nucleotides, the CDR3 is TGTGCTTCCGGGACAGGGGCTTCACCCCTCCACTTT.

This clonotype has just a few counts. V gene TRBV4-3 combines with J gene TRBJ1-2; 7 bases match TRBD1. The junction had 7 bases not matched to a gene; V was cut back by 0 bases and J by 3 bases. CDR1 is LGHNA, CDR2 YSLEER, per germline. The CDR3 has 16 amino acids. For the CDR3, the DNA is TGCGCCAGCAGCCAAGAAGCCGGGACAGACTACTATGGCTACACCTTC. The encoded protein is CASSQEAGTDYYGYTF.

Of note for this clonotype: One junction end disagrees with the germline gene, perhaps due to a read error. V and J are TRBV5-1 and TRBJ2-7, with 13 bases identical to TRBD2. CDR1 is SGHRS, CDR2 YFSETQ, per germline. The CDR3 sequence is 18 residues long. CDR3 region: CASSWGTSGIDFLYEQCF. For the CDR3, the DNA is TGCGCCAGCAGCTGGGGGACTAGCGGGATCGACTTTCTTTACGAGCAGTGCTTC.

Concerning this clonotype itself: Since a much larger clone is just one base distant, this may be a read error. The genes are TRBV7-2 and TRBJ2-4, with a tentative D call TRBD2 (5 bases). CDR3 size: 15 residues. Trimming pared 5 bases from V and 5 bases from J, leaving 16 bases between. CDR1 and CDR2 (germline): SGHTA, FQGNSA. The DNA of the CDR3 is TGTGCCAGCAGCCCCCCGGGGAGCGCCGAAAACATTCAGTACTTC. It codes for CASSPPGSAENIQYF.

The gene calls are TRBV12-5 and TRBJ2-7; weak D call: TRBD1 (6 bases). CDR1 is LGHNT and CDR2 is FRNRAP in the germline V gene. The CDR3 has 17 amino acids. The germline V and J ends were trimmed by 0 bases and 0 bases, with 15 bases remaining between them. The CDR3 spells CASGLVPVTGSSYEQYF. The DNA of the CDR3 is TGTGCTAGTGGTTTGGTACCCGTGACAGGATCCTCCTACGAGCAGTACTTC.

V is TRBV7-9 and J is TRBJ2-7; no clear D. V lost 2 bases and J 1 base, leaving 6 bases between the germline ends. CDR1 and CDR2 (germline): SEHNR, FQNEAQ (reference sequence). This CDR3 has 13 residues. The CDR3 sequence: CASSLIPSYEQYF. CDR3 DNA sequence: TGTGCCAGCAGCTTAATCCCTTCCTACGAGCAGTACTTC.

This clonotype was counted a few times. This chain links TRBV19 with TRBJ2-7; 9 bases agree with TRBD1. The germline gives CDR1 LNHDA, CDR2 SQIVND (reference sequence). Germline trimming cut 1 base from V and 6 bases from J; bases unmatched to any gene: 4. CDR3 length equals 14 residues. The CDR3, as DNA: TGTGCCAGTAGTATAGGGACAGGGGTCGGCGAGCAGTACTTC. It translates to CASSIGTGVGEQYF.

This chain joins TRBV7-9 and TRBJ2-1, with 7 bases aligning to TRBD2. CDR1 is SEHNR, CDR2 FQNEAQ, per germline (reference sequence). The CDR3 is 15 residues long. J was trimmed by 6 bases and V by 5 bases; bases with no gene match: 10. The CDR3 loop is CASSHTTPGGNEQFF. CDR3 DNA sequence: TGTGCCAGCAGCCACACAACCCCGGGAGGCAATGAGCAGTTCTTC.

The V call is TRBV27, the J call TRBJ2-2; 13 nucleotides line up with TRBD2. This CDR3 has 16 amino acids. Trimming took 5 bases from V and 4 from J; bases not matched to a gene: 4. Germline CDR1 is MNHEY and CDR2 is SMNVEV (reference sequence). The CDR3 spells CASSPRTSGSTGELFF. CDR3 DNA sequence: TGTGCCAGCAGTCCCCGGACTAGCGGGAGCACCGGGGAGCTGTTTTTT.

This clonotype was seen more than once but under ten times. The rearrangement uses TRBV20-1 and TRBJ2-7; a possible D gene is TRBD1 (6 bases). CDR1 is DFQATT, CDR2 SNEGSKA, per germline (reference sequence). The germline V and J ends were trimmed by 0 bases and 6 bases, with 15 bases remaining between them. The CDR3 extends over 14 amino acids. The CDR3 nucleotides read TGCAGTGCTAGAGATCTTACAGGGCGGGCCGAGCAGTACTTC. Translation gives CSARDLTGRAEQYF.

This clonotype has ten or more counts. This chain connects TRBV6-5 to TRBJ1-4, with D possibly matching TRBD1 (5 bases). CDR3 size: 14 residues. V lost 5 bases, J lost 8 bases, and 15 bases lay in between. Germline lookup yields CDR1 MNHEY and CDR2 SVGAGI. Here the CDR3 DNA reads TGTGCCAGCAGTCCCACGGGGCTTCGGGAAAAACTGTTTTTT. It yields the protein CASSPTGLREKLFF.

This clonotype was seen more than once but under ten times. The chain combines TRBV20-1 with TRBJ1-3, with 7 bases matching TRBD1. Germline-derived CDR1 and CDR2 are DFQATT and SNEGSKA (reference sequence). The CDR3 consists of 15 residues. V was clipped by 0 bases and J by 0 bases; unmatched bases: 2. CDR3 loop: CSAREPGGSGNTIYF. The CDR3 bases are TGCAGTGCTAGAGAACCAGGGGGCTCTGGAAACACCATATATTTT.

The table lists this clonotype with a count of one. One end of the junction varies from germline; a read error may be responsible. V usage is TRBV4-1 and J usage is TRBJ1-1; TRBD1 agrees at 11 bases. The CDR3 is made up of 15 amino acids. CDR1 and CDR2 from the germline V gene are MGHRA and YSYEKL. The CDR3 loop reads CTSSQAGTGGTEAFF. As DNA, the CDR3 is TGCACCAGCAGCCAAGCAGGGACAGGGGGCACTGAAGCTTTCTTT.

CDR3: CASSSRGAGGRTDPQYF. The DNA for the CDR3 is TGTGCCAGCAGCTCGCGGGGGGCGGGGGGCCGCACCGATCCGCAGTATTTT. V gene TRBV7-2 combines with J gene TRBJ2-3; 8 bases map to TRBD2. CDR1 and CDR2 from the germline V gene are SGHTA and FQGNSA. The CDR3 contains 17 residues. V lost 4 bases, J lost 10 bases, and 19 bases stayed unmatched.

This clonotype was picked up many times. The V gene is TRBV28, the J gene TRBJ2-4, with D maybe TRBD1 (6 bases). Looked up from germline, CDR1 is MDHEN and CDR2 is SYDVKM. CDR3 length: 15 residues. The V end lost 7 bases, the J end lost 0 bases, and 13 bases lay between the germline ends. The CDR3 is CASTVPGEAKNIQYF. CDR3 in DNA: TGTGCCAGCACCGTTCCAGGGGAAGCCAAAAACATTCAGTACTTC.

Concerning this clonotype itself: This could be a read error, since a much larger clone is one nucleotide away. The chain is built from TRBV3-1 and TRBJ2-5; D uncertain. V lost 5 bases, J lost 5 bases, and 12 bases lay in between. The CDR3 spans 13 residues. Germline lookup yields CDR1 LGHDT and CDR2 YNNKEL (reference sequence). The CDR3 region is CASSAPLAETQYF. The CDR3 bases are TGTGCCAGCAGCGCGCCGTTGGCCGAGACCCAGTACTTC.

This clonotype came up many times. The chain carries TRBV4-3 and TRBJ2-6; D is uncertain. V shed 1 base and J shed 0 bases, with 10 bases lying between them. The germline V gene encodes CDR1 LGHNA and CDR2 YSLEER. CDR3 length: 17 amino acids. CDR3 protein: CASSQVGRLSGANVLTF. Written as DNA, the CDR3 is TGCGCCAGCAGCCAAGTAGGACGCCTCTCTGGGGCCAACGTCCTGACTTTC.